The 29 T cell receptor beta chains in this list originate from one sample, sequenced in a study of cytomegalovirus exposure and HLA in healthy donors. Method: immunoSEQ multiplex PCR; TCRdb's copy keeps in-frame clones and lacks some. Of 200,000 to 250,000 clones in the sample, approximately 87% are singletons; the top ten hold roughly 5.4%. The sequenced sample was PBMCs. These receptors all stem from a woman between 18 and 30 years old in good health and CMV-seronegative.

About this clone itself: This sample includes further DNA sequences coding for the same CDR3. The genes are TRBV7-3 and TRBJ1-1; D may be TRBD1 (5 bases). V was pared by 6 bases and J by 1 base, with 9 bases between. The CDR3 contains 13 residues. CDR1 and CDR2 from the germline V gene are SGHTA and FQGTGA. The CDR3 region is CASSPGQNTEAFF. CDR3 sequence (DNA): TGTGCCAGCAGTCCGGGGCAGAACACTGAAGCTTTCTTT.

The CDR3: CASSQQGTVLFF. CDR3 DNA sequence: TGTGCCAGCAGCCAACAGGGGACGGTGCTGTTTTTT. The chain carries TRBV7-9 and TRBJ2-2, with 7 bases that match TRBD1. Unmatched junction bases numbered 7, after V lost 5 bases and J lost 13 bases. CDR1 is SEHNR, CDR2 FQNEAQ, per germline (reference sequence). The CDR3 spans 12 residues.

The chain couples TRBV5-8 to TRBJ2-2, with D hard to call. V gave up 0 bases and J gave up 4 bases, with 7 bases separating them. The CDR3 sequence is 14 residues long. Germline CDR1 SGHTS, CDR2 YDEGEE. CDR3 sequence reads: CASSLVEITGELFF. Written as DNA, the CDR3 is TGTGCCAGCAGCTTGGTAGAGATCACCGGGGAGCTGTTTTTT.

The genes are TRBV2 and TRBJ1-5, with D perhaps matching TRBD1 (6 bases). The CDR3 contains 14 residues. CDR1 is SNHLY and CDR2 is FYNNEI in the germline V gene. Trimming shortened V by 4 bases and J by 2 bases, and 9 bases separated the two germline ends. CDR3: CASSAEGGNQPQHF. CDR3 sequence (DNA): TGTGCCAGCAGTGCTGAGGGGGGCAATCAGCCCCAGCATTTT.

The chain is built from TRBV2 and TRBJ2-5; possibly TRBD1 for D (6 bases). There are 15 residues in the CDR3. Germline CDR1 is SNHLY and CDR2 is FYNNEI. V dropped 1 base and J dropped 3 bases, with 12 bases sitting between them. The CDR3 loop reads CASSEEEGGKETQYF. The CDR3, as DNA: TGTGCCAGCAGTGAAGAGGAAGGGGGAAAAGAGACCCAGTACTTC.

This clone appeared a single time. The genes are TRBV27 and TRBJ1-5, with D possibly TRBD1 on 5 matching bases. V gave up 1 base and J gave up 0 bases, with 7 bases separating them. This CDR3 is built from 15 residues. CDR1 is MNHEY, CDR2 SMNVEV, per germline (reference sequence). As DNA, the CDR3 is TGTGCCAGCAGTTTATGGGGCAATAGCAATCAGCCCCAGCATTTT. Residues: CASSLWGNSNQPQHF.

The CDR3 DNA sequence: TGTGCCAGCAGCTCGGGACTAATCCGGGGCACAGATACGCAGTATTTT. Its protein is CASSSGLIRGTDTQYF. The chain is built from TRBV9 and TRBJ2-3; 7 bases agree with TRBD2. The CDR3 spans 16 residues. V dropped 4 bases and J dropped 1; count of bases not matched to a gene: 9. Germline-derived CDR1 and CDR2 are SGDLS and YYNGEE.

This clone appeared a single time. The rearrangement uses TRBV4-1 and TRBJ2-7, with D tentatively TRBD2 (6 bases). The V end lost 3 bases, the J end lost 11 bases, and 23 bases lay between the germline ends. The CDR3 loop spans 15 amino acids. Germline V lookup: CDR1 MGHRA, CDR2 YSYEKL. The CDR3, as DNA: TGCGCCAGCAGCCAGGCTTTCGGGACTGGTTATGGGGAGTACTTC. This sequence encodes CASSQAFGTGYGEYF.

The CDR3 loop reads CASSLAGARNEQFF. Written as DNA, the CDR3 is TGTGCCAGCAGTTTGGCGGGAGCACGCAATGAGCAGTTCTTC. The chain employs TRBV27 and TRBJ2-1; 7 bases are shared with TRBD2. The CDR3 is 14 residues long. In germline, CDR1 is MNHEY, CDR2 SMNVEV (reference sequence). V was pared by 3 bases and J by 6 bases, with 5 bases of the junction left unmatched.

The J gene is TRBJ1-5, the V gene TRBV25-1; TRBD1 is a possible D gene (6 bases). Germline V CDR1 and CDR2: MGHDK, SYGVNS. V lost 4 bases, J lost 7 bases, and 14 bases lay in between. The length of the CDR3 is 14 residues. The CDR3 nucleotides read TGTGCCAGCAGTGTCGCTGGGGGCGACCAGCCCCAGCATTTT. It yields the protein CASSVAGGDQPQHF.

The chain links TRBV9 to TRBJ2-7; either TRBD1 or TRBD2 may fit D (6 bases each). V was cut by 0 bases and J by 5 bases, with 18 bases left in between. CDR3 size: 16 residues. Germline V gives CDR1 SGDLS, CDR2 YYNGEE. The CDR3 DNA is TGTGCCAGCAGCGTAGACCGAGGGGGGTTGGGTGACGAGCAGTACTTC. It translates to CASSVDRGGLGDEQYF.

V and J are TRBV6-6 and TRBJ2-3; D unclear. Germline lookup yields CDR1 MNHNY and CDR2 SVGAGI (reference sequence). There are 12 residues in the CDR3. V dropped 3 bases and J dropped 4 bases, with 5 bases sitting between them. CDR3 nucleotide sequence: TGTGCCAGCAGTTATTCGCCAGATACGCAGTATTTT. Residues: CASSYSPDTQYF.

This clone was found once. The rearrangement links TRBV30 to TRBJ2-5; 9 bases are shared with TRBD2. This CDR3 is built from 13 residues. Germline V gene data show CDR1 as GTSNPN and CDR2 as SVGIG (reference sequence). The V segment lost 4 bases and the J segment 7 bases; nucleotides outside the gene matches: 7. The CDR3 DNA follows: TGTGCCTGGACAGCGGGAGGATCGGTGACCCAGTACTTC. It translates to CAWTAGGSVTQYF.

The V call is TRBV28, the J call TRBJ2-7, with 7 bases that match TRBD2. With V trimmed by 7 bases and J by 5 bases, 17 bases remained unmatched. The germline V gene encodes CDR1 MDHEN and CDR2 SYDVKM. The CDR3 is made up of 16 amino acids. The CDR3 region is CASKVGGNPPPDEQYF. CDR3 nucleotide sequence: TGTGCCAGCAAGGTCGGGGGGAACCCACCTCCGGACGAGCAGTACTTC.

The J gene is TRBJ2-2, the V gene TRBV13; 7 nucleotides line up with TRBD2. This CDR3 comprises 14 residues. Germline loops: CDR1 PRHDT, CDR2 FYEKMQ (reference sequence). V lost 6 bases to trimming and J lost 5 bases; unmatched junction nucleotides: 6. The CDR3 DNA sequence: TGTGCCAGCAGTTACTCGGGGGGAACCGGGGAGCTGTTTTTT. Translating gives CASSYSGGTGELFF.

This clone was found once. The rearrangement links TRBV19 to TRBJ1-5, with D possibly TRBD1 on 5 matching bases. V dropped 5 bases and J dropped 4 bases, with 18 bases sitting between them. CDR1 and CDR2 from the germline V gene are LNHDA and SQIVND (reference sequence). This CDR3 region has 16 residues. CDR3 residues: CASSLGGTPGNQPQHF. DNA for the CDR3: TGTGCCAGTAGTCTGGGGGGGACCCCCGGGAATCAGCCCCAGCATTTT.

This clone has a handful of counts. The genes are TRBV27 and TRBJ2-7, with 9 bases fitting TRBD2. This CDR3 is built from 12 residues. V trimming: 8 bases; J trimming: 9 bases; junction bases outside the gene matches: 8. Per the germline V gene, CDR1 is MNHEY and CDR2 is SMNVEV (reference sequence). The CDR3 reads CASGTSLQGQYF. The CDR3 coding sequence is TGTGCCAGCGGGACTAGCCTCCAGGGGCAGTACTTC.

As regards this clone: Other DNA sequences in this sample translate to the same CDR3. The V and J genes are TRBV6-5 and TRBJ2-1, with D perhaps TRBD2 (6 bases). The V gene lost 0 bases and the J gene lost 1 base, with 7 bases spanning the gap. The CDR3 length is 15 residues. From germline, CDR1 is MNHEY and CDR2 SVGAGI. The CDR3 is CASSYSGGSYNEQFF. For the CDR3, the DNA is TGTGCCAGCAGTTACTCCGGGGGATCCTACAATGAGCAGTTCTTC.

The chain carries TRBV6-5 and TRBJ2-5, with 10 bases that match TRBD2. The V gene end was trimmed by 0 bases and the J gene end by 4 bases; junction bases not matched to a gene: 2. The CDR3 length is 15 residues. Per the germline V gene, CDR1 is MNHEY and CDR2 is SVGAGI. The CDR3 DNA reads as TGTGCCAGCAGTTACTCGAGCGGGAGGGCAGAGACCCAGTACTTC. Its protein product is CASSYSSGRAETQYF.

CDR3 sequence (DNA): TGCGCCAGCAGCTTGGAACTAGCGGGAGCGGCAGATACGCAGTATTTT. Protein: CASSLELAGAADTQYF. The V and J genes are TRBV5-1 and TRBJ2-3; TRBD2 agrees at 11 bases. The CDR3 runs 16 residues. Germline values: CDR1 SGHRS, CDR2 YFSETQ. Trimming at V came to 0 bases and at J to 4 bases, leaving 4 bases not matched to a gene.

The chain couples TRBV5-1 to TRBJ1-4, with a possible D match to TRBD1 (5 bases). The CDR3 has 15 amino acids. The V end lost 0 bases, the J end lost 8 bases, and 14 bases lay between the germline ends. CDR1 and CDR2 from the germline V gene are SGHRS and YFSETQ. The CDR3 DNA follows: TGCGCCAGCAGCTTGGTTCCAGGGTCGGAAGAAAAACTGTTTTTT. This gives the protein CASSLVPGSEEKLFF. Based on the CDR3 plus reference TRBV5-1 and TRBJ1-4, the full variable domain is KAGVTQTPRYLIKTRGQQVTLSCSPISGHRSVSWYQQTPGQGLQFLFEYFSETQRNKGNFPGRFSGRQFSNSRSEMNVSTLELGDSALYLCASSLVPGSEEKLFFGSGTQLSVL.

The chain combines TRBV19 with TRBJ2-2; 8 nucleotides align to TRBD1. V shed 9 bases and J 4 bases; nucleotides not matched to a gene: 16. The germline CDR1 and CDR2 sequences are LNHDA and SQIVND (reference sequence). The length of the CDR3 is 17 residues. CDR3 region: CASEKGIDRGGTGELFF. CDR3 nucleotides: TGTGCCAGCGAGAAGGGGATCGACAGGGGCGGCACCGGGGAGCTGTTTTTT.

The gene calls are TRBV5-4 and TRBJ2-1; 12 bases map to TRBD2. Trimming took 1 base from V and 7 from J; bases not matched to a gene: 3. The CDR3 is made up of 15 amino acids. CDR1 is SGHNT, CDR2 YYREEE, per germline (reference sequence). The CDR3: CASSLTSGGKNEQFF. CDR3 nucleotide sequence: TGTGCCAGCAGCTTGACTAGCGGGGGGAAGAATGAGCAGTTCTTC.

The chain combines TRBV7-9 with TRBJ2-7; D is possibly TRBD1 or TRBD2 (5 bases each). Germline-derived CDR1 and CDR2 are SEHNR and FQNEAQ (reference sequence). This CDR3 spans 13 amino acids. V dropped 8 bases and J dropped 6 bases, with 17 bases sitting between them. The DNA for the CDR3 is TGTGCCAGCGGGGGACCAGGGTGGCCCGAGCAGTACTTC. This encodes CASGGPGWPEQYF.

This clone was seen only a few times. The chain uses TRBV7-8 and TRBJ1-5; 7 nucleotides align to TRBD1. Per the germline V gene, CDR1 is SGHVS and CDR2 is FQNEAQ. J lost 6 bases, V lost 1 base, and 6 bases had no gene match. The length of the CDR3 is 15 residues. The DNA for the CDR3 is TGTGCCAGCAGCTTAGGCGCAGGGGGAGGTCAGCCCCAGCATTTT. Protein: CASSLGAGGGQPQHF.

The chain employs TRBV6-5 and TRBJ2-7; 9 nucleotides line up with TRBD1. J lost 6 bases, V lost 10 bases, and 10 bases had no gene match. The CDR3 covers 13 residues. The V gene's germline CDR1 is MNHEY and CDR2 SVGAGI. In DNA form, the CDR3 reads TGTGCCACACAACGGGACAGGGACGCCGAGCAGTACTTC. Translating gives CATQRDRDAEQYF.

In regard to this clone: The identical CDR3 is also encoded by other nucleotide sequences in the sample. The chain combines TRBV6-6 with TRBJ2-7; no reliable D call. This CDR3 spans 13 amino acids. CDR1 and CDR2 (germline): MNHNY, SVGAGI (reference sequence). Trimming took off 6 bases at V and 1 base at J, with 10 bases between the two ends. CDR3 amino acids: CASSRGGSYEQYF. The CDR3 DNA follows: TGTGCCAGCAGCCGTGGCGGTTCCTACGAGCAGTACTTC.

The genes are TRBV27 and TRBJ2-3; 9 bases match TRBD1. The CDR3 runs 14 residues. The germline V gene has CDR1 MNHEY and CDR2 SMNVEV (reference sequence). Trimming removed 6 bases from V and 2 bases from J; junction bases left unmatched: 3. The CDR3 region is CASSWTGVTDTQYF. CDR3 nucleotide sequence: TGTGCCAGCAGCTGGACAGGGGTCACAGATACGCAGTATTTT.

This chain uses TRBV9 with TRBJ2-5; 7 positions agree with TRBD1. Trimming removed 3 bases from V and 4 bases from J; junction bases left unmatched: 6. This CDR3 comprises 14 residues. CDR1 SGDLS and CDR2 YYNGEE come from the germline V gene. CDR3 nucleotide sequence: TGTGCCAGCAGCGAAGCAGGGGGAAGAGAGACCCAGTACTTC. This translates into CASSEAGGRETQYF.